Ten or more counts support the clone carrying this TCR beta chain. Its target is not known. The sample comes from a study of T-cell memory formation after mild COVID-19. Researchers used 5'RACE with constant-segment primers to make TCR alpha and TCR beta cDNA libraries that carry sample barcodes and UMIs. TCRdb passed the 5' RACE reads through MiXCR, listing each CDR3 protein once. The table has around 300,000 distinct CDR3 sequences, 13% seen once; the top ten hold about 20%. Study-level results: Pre-infection memory showed some responding clones, and this suggested that cross-reactive memory joined. Contracting CD4+ clones were located mainly in CM and EM, and CD8+ clones in EMRA.

This receptor was obtained from a man younger than 35 who had mild COVID-19 (a few samples of this study predate the infection). Cell type and time point are not known. The sequenced sample consisted of PBMCs or a T cell subset sorted from them (not recorded which).

CDR3 amino acids: CASSLQASGGGDTQYF. The CDR3 DNA reads TGTGCCAGCAGTTTACAGGCTAGCGGGGGAGGGGATACGCAGTATTTT. The chain employs TRBV27 and TRBJ2-3, with 10 bases that match TRBD2. The CDR3 covers 16 residues. V was clipped by 2 bases and J by 6 bases; unmatched bases: 8. From germline, CDR1 is MNHEY and CDR2 SMNVEV (reference sequence).